What follows are 20 T cell receptor beta chains derived from one specimen sequenced in a study of blood T cell repertoires in COVID-19. The repertoire was sequenced with immunoSEQ multiplex PCR; TCRdb's copy has only in-frame clones and lacks some. The data hold around 440,000 clones, with approximately 88% observed a single time. Sequences were obtained from peripheral blood. Every receptor here comes from a woman aged 50 to 60 with COVID-19, enrolled during active disease.

The chain has TRBV24-1 and TRBJ2-7; 7 bases line up with TRBD1. The CDR3 is made up of 15 amino acids. V shed 2 bases, J shed 3 bases, and the junction held 6 bases outside the gene matches. Germline V gene lookup returns CDR1 KGHDR and CDR2 SFDVKD. The CDR3 spells CATSDSGTDLYEQYF. For the CDR3, the DNA is TGTGCCACCAGTGATTCTGGGACAGACCTCTACGAGCAGTACTTC.

This clone was seen at least ten times. The chain joins TRBV11-1 to TRBJ1-2, with 9 bases aligning to TRBD1. The germline V gene has CDR1 SGHAT and CDR2 FQDESV (reference sequence). The CDR3 loop spans 16 amino acids. Losses at the gene ends were 5 bases for V and 2 bases for J; bases not matched to a gene: 9. CDR3 protein: CASSLTTTGGNYGYTF. CDR3 nucleotide sequence: TGTGCCAGCAGCCTTACCACCACAGGGGGCAACTATGGCTACACCTTC.

V usage is TRBV29-1 and J usage is TRBJ1-2; 8 nucleotides match TRBD1. There are 12 residues in the CDR3. The trim removed 6 bases at V and 6 bases at J, leaving 6 bases unmatched. The V gene's germline CDR1 is SQVTM and CDR2 ANQGSEA. The CDR3 protein is CSVNRGNDGYTF. CDR3 nucleotides: TGCAGCGTAAACAGGGGGAATGATGGCTACACCTTC.

CDR3: CASSLSSPAIYF. CDR3 DNA sequence: TGTGCCAGCAGCTTGTCGAGTCCGGCCATATATTTT. V and J are TRBV7-9 and TRBJ1-3, with D hard to call. The V gene's germline CDR1 is SEHNR and CDR2 FQNEAQ (reference sequence). This CDR3 contains 12 residues. Deletions cut 3 bases from V and 11 bases from J, with 11 bases between.

The rearrangement uses TRBV18 and TRBJ2-7; D uncertain. Germline lookup yields CDR1 KGHSH and CDR2 LQKENI. There are 13 residues in the CDR3. V gave up 3 bases and J gave up 3 bases, with 9 bases separating them. CDR3 in DNA: TGTGCCAGCTCACCGCAACAGAGCTACGAGCAGTACTTC. As protein: CASSPQQSYEQYF.

The rearrangement uses TRBV11-3 and TRBJ2-1; 12 positions agree with TRBD2. The V segment lost 5 bases and the J segment 4 bases; nucleotides outside the gene matches: 3. Germline V gives CDR1 SGHNT, CDR2 YENEEA. This CDR3 is 15 amino acids long. The CDR3 protein is CASSSGTSGYNEQFF. For the CDR3, the DNA is TGTGCCAGCAGCAGTGGGACTAGCGGGTACAATGAGCAGTTCTTC.

The CDR3 loop is CASSGPVNTEAFF. CDR3 DNA sequence: TGTGCCAGCAGTGGTCCTGTGAACACTGAAGCTTTCTTT. The chain joins TRBV2 to TRBJ1-1; D gene uncertain. V was pared by 4 bases and J by 0 bases, with 6 bases between. The germline V gene encodes CDR1 SNHLY and CDR2 FYNNEI. The CDR3 consists of 13 residues. The full variable domain, rest sourced from reference TRBV2 and TRBJ1-1, is EPEVTQTPSHQVTQMGQEVILRCVPISNHLYFYWYRQILGQKVEFLVSFYNNEISEKSEIFDDQFSVERPDGSNFTLKIRSTKLEDSAMYFCASSGPVNTEAFFGQGTRLTVV.

The chain recombines TRBV24-1 with TRBJ1-2; the match to TRBD1 covers 9 bases. After removal of 2 bases from V and 7 bases from J, the junction contained 10 bases not matched to a gene. Germline assignment: CDR1 KGHDR and CDR2 SFDVKD. The CDR3 has 16 amino acids. This CDR3 reads CATSDSGQGGRGGYTF. As DNA, the CDR3 is TGTGCCACCAGTGATTCGGGACAGGGAGGTAGGGGTGGCTACACCTTC.

V is TRBV30 and J is TRBJ1-2, with D perhaps TRBD1 (5 bases). Germline CDR1 is GTSNPN and CDR2 is SVGIG (reference sequence). CDR3 length: 11 amino acids. Trimming stripped 2 bases from V and 8 bases from J, with 9 bases between. The CDR3 loop reads CAWSRGSGYTF. CDR3 in DNA: TGTGCCTGGAGTCGGGGGAGCGGCTACACCTTC.

The rearrangement uses TRBV6-5 and TRBJ1-2; D might be TRBD1 (6 bases). Germline V gives CDR1 MNHEY, CDR2 SVGAGI. This CDR3 is built from 15 residues. V dropped 0 bases and J dropped 8 bases, with 16 bases sitting between them. CDR3 nucleotides: TGTGCCAGCAGTTACTCGATAGGGGGGGGCGTCGGCTACACCTTC. Amino acid sequence: CASSYSIGGGVGYTF.

As to this clone: The same CDR3 arises from other DNA sequences in this sample as well. The chain couples TRBV3-1 (or the pseudogene TRBV3-2) to TRBJ2-7; 9 bases align to TRBD1. Germline CDR1 LGHDT, CDR2 YNNKEL (reference sequence). V lost 8 bases and J lost 3; bases outside the gene matches: 5. The CDR3 has 13 amino acids. CDR3 protein: CASSPGQGYEQYF. CDR3 nucleotides: TGTGCCAGCTCGCCGGGACAGGGCTACGAGCAGTACTTC.

There are a few counts of this clone. This rearrangement joins TRBV19 to TRBJ1-3; 7 nucleotides align to TRBD1. V gave up 5 bases and J gave up 4 bases; unmatched junction bases: 14. This CDR3 spans 17 amino acids. Looked up from germline, CDR1 is LNHDA and CDR2 is SQIVND (reference sequence). DNA for the CDR3: TGTGCCAGTAGTCCGACCACAGGGGAACCTCCCGGAAACACCATATATTTT. Its protein is CASSPTTGEPPGNTIYF.

The chain couples TRBV18 to TRBJ1-1; perhaps TRBD1 as D (6 bases). Between the trimmed V and J ends, which lost 3 bases and 3 bases, there was a span of 11 bases. This CDR3 comprises 14 residues. Germline lookup yields CDR1 KGHSH and CDR2 LQKENI. The CDR3 region has the DNA TGTGCCAGCTCACCGACAGGTACGGACACTGAAGCTTTCTTT. Residues: CASSPTGTDTEAFF.

Here the CDR3 DNA reads TGTGCCAGCAGCACAGGGAATCTACTCCAACCTCCTGAAGCTTTCTTT. Its translation: CASSTGNLLQPPEAFF. The rearrangement uses TRBV27 and TRBJ1-1, with D possibly being TRBD1 (6 bases). The CDR3 is made up of 16 amino acids. The V gene lost 6 bases and the J gene lost 6 bases, with 23 bases spanning the gap. Germline CDR1 is MNHEY and CDR2 is SMNVEV (reference sequence).

The V gene is TRBV5-6, the J gene TRBJ1-2, with D possibly TRBD1 on 5 matching bases. The CDR3 covers 14 residues. Germline V lookup: CDR1 SGHDT, CDR2 YYEEEE. The V gene lost 1 base and the J gene lost 6 bases, with 13 bases spanning the gap. The CDR3 sequence is CASSLSGTPDGYTF. The CDR3, as DNA: TGTGCCAGCAGCTTGAGCGGGACGCCCGATGGCTACACCTTC. The whole variable domain, remainder taken from reference TRBV5-6 and TRBJ1-2, is DAGVTQSPTHLIKTRGQQVTLRCSPKSGHDTVSWYQQALGQGPQFIFQYYEEEERQRGNFPDRFSGHQFPNYSSELNVNALLLGDSALYLCASSLSGTPDGYTFGSGTRLTVV.

The chain combines TRBV7-8 with TRBJ2-2; 10 bases fit TRBD2. J was trimmed by 2 bases and V by 1 base; bases with no gene match: 1. CDR1 is SGHVS and CDR2 is FQNEAQ in the germline V gene. The CDR3 is 16 amino acids. Written as DNA, the CDR3 is TGTGCCAGCAGCTTAGAGCGGGGGGGCAACACCGGGGAGCTGTTTTTT. As protein: CASSLERGGNTGELFF. Combining the CDR3 with reference TRBV7-8 and TRBJ2-2 gives the whole variable domain GAGVSQSPRYKVAKRGQDVALRCDPISGHVSLFWYQQALGQGPEFLTYFQNEAQLDKSGLPSDRFFAERPEGSVSTLKIQRTQQEDSAVYLCASSLERGGNTGELFFGEGSRLTVL.

The genes are TRBV28 and TRBJ1-2; D uncertain. The CDR3 loop spans 14 amino acids. Trimming pared 1 base from V and 7 bases from J, leaving 13 bases between. Germline V lookup: CDR1 MDHEN, CDR2 SYDVKM. CDR3 sequence: CASSLSTGVGGYTF. The CDR3 region has the DNA TGTGCCAGCAGTTTATCCACGGGTGTTGGTGGCTACACCTTC.

The chain carries TRBV7-9 and TRBJ2-1, with TRBD1 matching over 8 bases. There are 16 residues in the CDR3. J was trimmed by 0 bases and V by 5 bases; bases with no gene match: 6. CDR1 and CDR2 from the germline V gene are SEHNR and FQNEAQ (reference sequence). In DNA, the CDR3 is TGTGCCAGCAGCCCGAGGGACAGGAGCTCCTACAATGAGCAGTTCTTC. Encoded protein: CASSPRDRSSYNEQFF.

In this sample, this clone turned up a few times. The chain is built from TRBV19 and TRBJ1-6, with no clear D. The CDR3 sequence is 16 residues long. V was cut by 3 bases and J by 7 bases, with 16 bases left in between. Germline V gene sequence: CDR1 LNHDA, CDR2 SQIVND (reference sequence). CDR3: CASSMGGFLPNSPLHF. The DNA of the CDR3 is TGTGCCAGTAGTATGGGAGGGTTTCTCCCCAATTCACCCCTCCACTTT.

This chain links TRBV4-1 with TRBJ2-1, with D possibly being TRBD2 (6 bases). The V end was cut by 0 bases, the J end by 5 bases, with 14 bases between. The length of the CDR3 is 16 residues. The germline gives CDR1 MGHRA, CDR2 YSYEKL. DNA for the CDR3: TGCGCCAGCAGCCAAGATCAGCGGGTATATAACAATGAGCAGTTCTTC. This codes for CASSQDQRVYNNEQFF.